The sequence of this T cell receptor beta chain was determined in a study of blood T cells in healthy people across ages. The V and J ends lost 3 bases and 3 bases, in that order; junction bases with no gene match: 5. Looked up from germline, CDR1 is LGHDT and CDR2 is YNNKEL (reference sequence). This CDR3 is 16 amino acids long. The use of a sample-barcoded 5' primer and a J-beta primer mix characterized a second PCR of roughly 6 to 11 cycles. TCRdb processed the 5' RACE reads anew with MiXCR; each CDR3 protein has one entry. The data show about 1 million distinct CDR3 sequences, roughly 45% seen once.

The chain employs TRBV3-1 and TRBJ2-2, with 9 bases matching TRBD2. The sample taken for sequencing was blood. This TCR derives from a woman in her sixties in good health. The CDR3 nucleotides read TGTGCCAGCAGCCATGGCGGGAGGGCCGACACCGGGGAGCTGTTTTTT. Its protein product is CASSHGGRADTGELFF.